Shown below are 11 T cell receptor beta chains from a single sample sequenced in a study of blood T cell repertoires in COVID-19 (TCRdb year 2020). The protocol used for the library was the immunoSEQ multiplex PCR assay. TCRdb retrieved this table from immuneACCESS and kept in-frame rearrangements only. Not all clones are present; in checked studies, unresolved V genes account for under half, and no reason is known for the remainder. The sample has fewer than 200,000 clones on record, 80% to 90% of them singletons. The ten largest clones represent around 0.88% of the sample. The specimen was peripheral blood. The receptors were gathered from a woman aged 18-29 years who had recovered from COVID-19.

V gene TRBV5-1 combines with J gene TRBJ1-1, with D maybe TRBD1 (5 bases). CDR3 length equals 17 residues. Trimming left V 1 base short and J 0 bases short, with 16 bases between. The germline CDR1 and CDR2 sequences are SGHRS and YFSETQ. The CDR3 protein is CASSLSTATGLNTEAFF. CDR3 nucleotide sequence: TGCGCCAGCAGCTTGTCAACCGCTACAGGATTGAACACTGAAGCTTTCTTT.

The chain employs TRBV10-3 and TRBJ2-5; 10 bases line up with TRBD1. V gave up 3 bases and J gave up 5 bases; unmatched junction bases: 9. CDR1 and CDR2 from the germline V gene are ENHRY and SYGVKD. There are 16 residues in the CDR3. CDR3 nucleotides: TGTGCCATCAGTGACTCACAGGGACAGGGGAGGGAGACCCAGTACTTC. Its translation: CAISDSQGQGRETQYF.

The V and J genes are TRBV6-5 and TRBJ2-7, with TRBD2 matching over 8 bases. This CDR3 comprises 15 residues. Germline values: CDR1 MNHEY, CDR2 SVGAGI. V lost 6 bases to trimming and J lost 4 bases; unmatched junction nucleotides: 11. CDR3 DNA sequence: TGTGCCAGCAGAGTAGCGGGGAGTCAAATTTACGAGCAGTACTTC. It specifies CASRVAGSQIYEQYF.

The chain is built from TRBV4-3 and TRBJ1-1; TRBD1 is a possible D gene (5 bases). CDR1 is LGHNA and CDR2 is YSLEER in the germline V gene. V was shortened by 2 bases and J by 0 bases, with 13 bases between the two germline ends. The CDR3 sequence is 16 residues long. The chain's CDR3 is CASSQLAGHMNTEAFF. In DNA form, the CDR3 reads TGCGCCAGCAGCCAACTGGCGGGGCACATGAACACTGAAGCTTTCTTT.

This clone appeared once. The chain employs TRBV30 and TRBJ2-1; D not resolved. Germline CDR1 GTSNPN, CDR2 SVGIG (reference sequence). CDR3 length: 16 residues. V was trimmed by 0 bases and J by 0 bases, leaving 12 bases between them. For the CDR3, the DNA is TGTGCCTGGAGTGTACGCGGTCGTAGCTCCTACAATGAGCAGTTCTTC. Translation: CAWSVRGRSSYNEQFF.

The V gene is TRBV9, the J gene TRBJ2-7, with a possible D match to TRBD1 (6 bases). The length of the CDR3 is 15 residues. V shed 2 bases and J shed 0 bases, with 12 bases lying between them. Germline CDR1 reads SGDLS; CDR2 reads YYNGEE. CDR3 nucleotide sequence: TGTGCCAGCAGCGTGGAAACAGGGAGCTCCTACGAGCAGTACTTC. Protein product: CASSVETGSSYEQYF.

V usage is TRBV6-5 and J usage is TRBJ1-4; a possible D gene is TRBD1 (6 bases). Germline V gene data show CDR1 as MNHEY and CDR2 as SVGAGI. This CDR3 is built from 13 residues. V was pared by 8 bases and J by 7 bases, with 14 bases between. The CDR3 spells CASVGALFEKLFF. CDR3 DNA sequence: TGTGCCAGCGTGGGGGCCCTTTTTGAAAAACTGTTTTTT.

The chain has TRBV3-1 (or the pseudogene TRBV3-2) and TRBJ2-7; no firm D call. V was clipped by 5 bases and J by 5 bases, with 7 bases between them. CDR1 is LGHDT and CDR2 is YNNKEL in the germline V gene (reference sequence). The CDR3 length is 11 residues. Here the CDR3 reads CASSITDEQYF. The CDR3 region has the DNA TGTGCCAGCAGCATTACGGACGAGCAGTACTTC.

With regard to this clone: This sample also contains other DNA sequences that code for the same CDR3. J is TRBJ2-7 and V is TRBV19, with 7 nucleotides matching TRBD1. Germline-derived CDR1 and CDR2 are LNHDA and SQIVND (reference sequence). The CDR3 contains 14 residues. The J segment lost 1 base and the V segment lost 5 bases, leaving 5 bases of the junction unmatched. Written as DNA, the CDR3 is TGTGCCAGTAGTCCATCCAGGGGGTCCTACGAGCAGTACTTC. This codes for CASSPSRGSYEQYF.

The chain employs TRBV6-5 and TRBJ1-4; TRBD1 aligns across 10 bases. This CDR3 comprises 14 residues. Germline V gives CDR1 MNHEY, CDR2 SVGAGI. The V gene end was trimmed by 6 bases and the J gene end by 6 bases; junction bases not matched to a gene: 4. The CDR3 nucleotides are TGTGCCAGCAGGCGGACAGGGGGGGATGAAAAACTGTTTTTT. Translated: CASRRTGGDEKLFF.

This chain joins TRBV5-4 and TRBJ1-2; D is uncertain. Germline-derived CDR1 and CDR2 are SGHNT and YYREEE (reference sequence). With 1 base removed from V and 3 bases from J, the gap between germline ends came to 13 bases. The CDR3 has 15 amino acids. CDR3 sequence (DNA): TGTGCCAGCAGCTTGCAACGAAGCGTTTACTATGGCTACACCTTC. It encodes CASSLQRSVYYGYTF.